The 17 T cell receptor beta chains below all came from one sample that was sequenced in a study of blood T cells in healthy people across ages. Primers used in a second PCR of about 7 to 12 cycles were a sample-barcoded 5' primer and a J-beta primer mix. MiXCR, applied by TCRdb to the 5' RACE reads, yields one record per CDR3 protein. The sample lists hundreds of thousands of distinct CDR3 sequences; about 37% were seen once. The specimen sequenced was blood. These receptors came from a man younger than 30 in good health.

CDR3 residues: CASSVASGENTGELFF. CDR3 in DNA: TGTGCCAGCAGCGTCGCTAGCGGAGAGAACACCGGGGAGCTGTTTTTT. The chain links TRBV9 to TRBJ2-2; 7 nucleotides agree with TRBD2. V gave up 2 bases and J gave up 1 base; unmatched junction bases: 5. This CDR3 contains 16 residues. CDR1 SGDLS and CDR2 YYNGEE come from the germline V gene.

The rearrangement links TRBV12-3 or TRBV12-4 to TRBJ1-5, with D possibly matching TRBD1 (6 bases). Trimming left V 6 bases short and J 0 bases short, with 15 bases between. The CDR3 contains 16 residues. CDR3 region: CASSITGRGSNQPQHF. As DNA, the CDR3 is TGTGCCAGCAGCATAACCGGCAGGGGTAGCAATCAGCCCCAGCATTTT.

This clonotype has only a few counts. The V gene is TRBV5-5, the J gene TRBJ2-3; unclear D gene. Germline loops: CDR1 SGHKS, CDR2 YYEKEE (reference sequence). The CDR3 contains 12 residues. V lost 4 bases and J lost 8, with 11 bases in between. Here the CDR3 reads CASSPDSVTQYF. As DNA, the CDR3 is TGTGCCAGCAGCCCTGACTCGGTTACGCAGTATTTT.

V and J are TRBV13 and TRBJ2-5, with 12 bases identical to TRBD1. The CDR3 is made up of 17 amino acids. The V and J ends lost 6 bases and 3 bases, in that order; junction bases with no gene match: 11. Germline V gene data show CDR1 as PRHDT and CDR2 as FYEKMQ (reference sequence). DNA of the CDR3: TGTGCCAGCAGATCCATCCGGGACAGGGGGCCCAAAGAGACCCAGTACTTC. Translated: CASRSIRDRGPKETQYF.

V and J are TRBV10-3 and TRBJ2-7; maybe TRBD2 (5 bases). Germline CDR1 reads ENHRY; CDR2 reads SYGVKD. This CDR3 is 13 amino acids long. V was pared by 5 bases and J by 4 bases, with 12 bases between. Here the CDR3 DNA reads TGTGCCATCAGTCCTAGTCGGGGTTACGAGCAGTACTTC. Protein: CAISPSRGYEQYF.

The rearrangement joins TRBV29-1 to TRBJ2-5; D is unresolved. The CDR3 is 12 amino acids. Germline CDR1 and CDR2: SQVTM and ANQGSEA. V was shortened by 6 bases and J by 2 bases, with 10 bases between the two germline ends. The chain's CDR3 is CSVVSLQETQYF. CDR3 DNA sequence: TGCAGCGTGGTTAGCCTACAAGAGACCCAGTACTTC.

This clonotype was counted a single time. The rearrangement links TRBV2 to TRBJ1-1; TRBD1 might be the D (5 bases). The CDR3 loop spans 16 amino acids. CDR1 is SNHLY, CDR2 FYNNEI, per germline. Between the trimmed V and J ends, which lost 1 base and 1 base, there was a span of 13 bases. CDR3 protein: CASSEDPGLGNTEAFF. The CDR3, as DNA: TGTGCCAGCAGTGAAGATCCGGGGCTGGGGAACACTGAAGCTTTCTTT. Full variable domain (missing parts from reference TRBV2 and TRBJ1-1): EPEVTQTPSHQVTQMGQEVILRCVPISNHLYFYWYRQILGQKVEFLVSFYNNEISEKSEIFDDQFSVERPDGSNFTLKIRSTKLEDSAMYFCASSEDPGLGNTEAFFGQGTRLTVV.

This clonotype was observed a few times. The rearrangement links TRBV12-3 or TRBV12-4 to TRBJ1-6, with TRBD1 as a possible D gene (5 bases). Trimming took 5 bases from V and 0 from J, leaving 11 bases between them. The CDR3 has 16 residues. The CDR3 here is CASSGAASSYNSPLHF. The CDR3 bases are TGTGCCAGCAGTGGGGCGGCGAGCTCCTATAATTCACCCCTCCACTTT.

The chain employs TRBV5-1 and TRBJ2-1; 9 nucleotides match TRBD2. This CDR3 comprises 16 residues. Germline loops: CDR1 SGHRS, CDR2 YFSETQ. J gave up 10 bases and V 3 bases, and 14 bases lay outside the gene matches. Written as DNA, the CDR3 is TGCGCCAGCAGCTACCCCCATGGCGGGGGGGCAGAGGAGCAGTTCTTC. Protein: CASSYPHGGGAEEQFF.

This clonotype was recorded a few times. The J gene is TRBJ2-5, the V gene TRBV7-8; D is unclear. Germline lookup yields CDR1 SGHVS and CDR2 FQNEAQ. The CDR3 spans 21 residues. Trimming took 2 bases from V and 3 from J, leaving 31 bases between them. The chain's CDR3 is CASSLFRTVIGGRRSKETQYF. In DNA, the CDR3 is TGTGCCAGCAGCTTATTTCGGACGGTTATCGGCGGCCGACGAAGTAAAGAGACCCAGTACTTC.

This clonotype was counted at least ten times. The genes are TRBV20-1 and TRBJ2-1; 11 bases match TRBD2. Germline V gene data show CDR1 as DFQATT and CDR2 as SNEGSKA (reference sequence). This CDR3 contains 15 residues. Unmatched junction bases numbered 3, after V lost 3 bases and J lost 2 bases. The CDR3 nucleotides read TGCAGTGCTAGTTCGACTAGCGGGGCCTACAATGAGCAGTTCTTC. This sequence encodes CSASSTSGAYNEQFF.

This clonotype was seen a single time. A much larger clone differs from this one at a single base, so this may be a read error. The genes are TRBV12-3 or TRBV12-4 and TRBJ2-7, with D possibly TRBD1 on 5 matching bases. Gene TRBJ2-4 matches the end of the DNA better, so the J call may be wrong. The length of the CDR3 is 14 residues. DNA for the CDR3: TGTGCCAGCACCCCCCTAGGGGCCCGAAACATTCAGTACTTC. Its translation: CASTPLGARNIQYF.

The chain links TRBV4-2 to TRBJ1-2, with 7 bases fitting TRBD1. The germline V gene has CDR1 LGHNA and CDR2 YNFKEQ. The CDR3 length is 14 residues. V was pared by 1 base and J by 4 bases, with 3 bases of the junction left unmatched. The CDR3: CASSQGQGVYGYTF. As DNA, the CDR3 is TGTGCCAGCAGCCAAGGGCAGGGGGTCTATGGCTACACCTTC.

This clonotype was recorded a few times. The rearrangement joins TRBV20-1 to TRBJ1-4, with a tentative D call TRBD1 (5 bases). Germline-derived CDR1 and CDR2 are DFQATT and SNEGSKA (reference sequence). V gave up 6 bases and J gave up 12 bases, with 17 bases separating them. The CDR3 contains 12 residues. This CDR3 reads CSAGKGPIELFF. The CDR3 DNA follows: TGCAGTGCGGGGAAGGGACCAATTGAACTGTTTTTT.

The genes are TRBV5-1 and TRBJ1-2, with D unclear. V gave up 1 base and J gave up 4 bases, with 11 bases separating them. The CDR3 contains 14 residues. Germline V gene data show CDR1 as SGHRS and CDR2 as YFSETQ. DNA of the CDR3: TGCGCCAGCAGCTTGTCAATCGCCAGCTATGGCTACACCTTC. This codes for CASSLSIASYGYTF. The full variable domain, rest sourced from reference TRBV5-1 and TRBJ1-2, is KAGVTQTPRYLIKTRGQQVTLSCSPISGHRSVSWYQQTPGQGLQFLFEYFSETQRNKGNFPGRFSGRQFSNSRSEMNVSTLELGDSALYLCASSLSIASYGYTFGSGTRLTVV.

V gene TRBV12-3 or TRBV12-4 combines with J gene TRBJ1-2; D not resolved. The CDR3 contains 13 residues. Trimming shortened V by 5 bases and J by 4 bases, and 11 bases separated the two germline ends. CDR3 in DNA: TGTGCCAGCAGTGTCAAGGTGACCTATGGCTACACCTTC. Translated, it gives CASSVKVTYGYTF.

The rearrangement uses TRBV6-2 or TRBV6-3 and TRBJ2-1; 12 bases match TRBD2. V lost 4 bases and J lost 8; bases outside the gene matches: 9. The CDR3 is 16 amino acids. Germline loops: CDR1 MNHEY, CDR2 SVGEGT. The CDR3 region is CASSWPLAGGPHEQFF. For the CDR3, the DNA is TGTGCCAGCAGTTGGCCCCTAGCGGGGGGGCCTCATGAGCAGTTCTTC.